One and the same sample provided the 28 T cell receptor beta chains below, sequenced in a study of Ad26.COV2.S vaccination and SARS-CoV-2 variants (dated by TCRdb to the early 2020s). The treatment or condition label here, explained by the study, means: roughly 18 received Ad26.COV2.S at low or high dose, single or two shots; 5 received placebo; per-sample allocation not given. For vaccine and placebo recipients, the sequenced repertoires came from samples collected on day 63 after the first injection. Library construction relied on the immunoSEQ multiplex PCR assay. TCRdb provides this immuneACCESS table in a form limited to in-frame rearrangements. Some clones are lacking; in checked studies, under half of them reflect an unresolved V gene, and why the rest are absent is not known. Present in this sample are 200,000 to 300,000 clones, 85% to 90% of which were seen just once. The ten most abundant clones make up about 10% of the sample.

Here the sequenced sample was peripheral blood, taken in a trial of Ad26.COV2.S vaccine versus placebo. These TCRs come from a person between 18 and 59 years old who received the Ad26.COV2.S COVID-19 vaccine or a placebo.

The V gene is TRBV6-5, the J gene TRBJ1-4; 10 bases map to TRBD1. The CDR3 spans 14 residues. V dropped 10 bases and J dropped 4; count of bases not matched to a gene: 6. Germline V lookup: CDR1 MNHEY, CDR2 SVGAGI. The chain's CDR3 is CATRRDRGNEKLFF. CDR3 coding DNA: TGTGCCACCAGGAGGGACAGGGGTAATGAAAAACTGTTTTTT.

The V gene is TRBV13, the J gene TRBJ1-1, with 9 bases lining up with TRBD1. Unmatched junction bases numbered 14, after V lost 4 bases and J lost 8 bases. The CDR3 loop spans 16 amino acids. In germline, CDR1 is PRHDT, CDR2 FYEKMQ (reference sequence). This CDR3 is CASSSSGTGRGGEAFF. CDR3 DNA sequence: TGTGCCAGCAGCTCGAGCGGGACAGGGAGGGGTGGAGAAGCTTTCTTT.

CDR3 in amino acids: CASSYGLAGGDTGELFF. The CDR3 nucleotides read TGCGCCAGCAGCTATGGACTAGCGGGAGGCGACACCGGGGAGCTGTTTTTT. The chain joins TRBV5-1 to TRBJ2-2; 14 bases are shared with TRBD2. The CDR3 has 17 amino acids. Losses at the gene ends were 3 bases for V and 3 bases for J; bases not matched to a gene: 4. Per the germline V gene, CDR1 is SGHRS and CDR2 is YFSETQ.

V and J are TRBV6-5 and TRBJ1-1; D not certain. V shed 10 bases and J shed 2 bases, with 11 bases lying between them. Germline lookup yields CDR1 MNHEY and CDR2 SVGAGI. This CDR3 has 12 residues. In nucleotides, the CDR3 is TGTGCCATCGCCGGGCCTAACACTGAAGCTTTCTTT. This gives the protein CAIAGPNTEAFF.

The CDR3 here is CASSYRIAGNEQFF. The CDR3 coding sequence is TGTGCCAGCAGTTACCGAATAGCGGGTAATGAGCAGTTCTTC. The V and J genes are TRBV6-5 and TRBJ2-1; 7 bases map to TRBD2. The trim removed 2 bases at V and 7 bases at J, leaving 5 bases unmatched. The CDR3 has 14 residues. Germline V gene lookup returns CDR1 MNHEY and CDR2 SVGAGI.

The chain carries TRBV19 and TRBJ1-4; D gene ambiguous. The CDR3 is 16 amino acids. Germline loops: CDR1 LNHDA, CDR2 SQIVND (reference sequence). Trimming shortened V by 0 bases and J by 7 bases, and 15 bases separated the two germline ends. The CDR3 nucleotides read TGTGCCAGTAGTATAGACCCTGGTGCCGCACGTGAAAAACTGTTTTTT. As protein: CASSIDPGAAREKLFF.

J is TRBJ1-2 and V is TRBV29-1; no clear D. The V end lost 2 bases, the J end lost 3 bases, and 10 bases lay between the germline ends. This CDR3 is built from 13 residues. Germline V CDR1 and CDR2: SQVTM, ANQGSEA. The CDR3 region is CSVEPNSDYGYTF. Here the CDR3 DNA reads TGCAGCGTTGAACCGAACAGTGACTATGGCTACACCTTC.

The J gene is TRBJ1-2, the V gene TRBV19; D might be TRBD1 (6 bases). Germline V lookup: CDR1 LNHDA, CDR2 SQIVND (reference sequence). The CDR3 contains 14 residues. V dropped 5 bases and J dropped 7 bases, with 17 bases sitting between them. The DNA for the CDR3 is TGTGCCAGTAGTCCATTGGACAGAGTAGGTGGCTACACCTTC. Its translation: CASSPLDRVGGYTF. Looking up the rest from reference TRBV19 and TRBJ1-2 gives the full variable domain: DGGITQSPKYLFRKEGQNVTLSCEQNLNHDAMYWYRQDPGQGLRLIYYSQIVNDFQKGDIAEGYSVSREKKESFPLTVTSAQKNPTAFYLCASSPLDRVGGYTFGSGTRLTVV.

This clone has just one count. The J gene is TRBJ2-7, the V gene TRBV6-6; TRBD1 is a possible D gene (6 bases). CDR3 length equals 12 residues. CDR1 and CDR2 (germline): MNHNY, SVGAGI (reference sequence). Trimming took off 8 bases at V and 3 bases at J, with 11 bases between the two ends. CDR3 DNA sequence: TGTGCCAGCCAGGACAGTTACTACGAGCAGTACTTC. Residues: CASQDSYYEQYF.

The J gene is TRBJ2-5, the V gene TRBV4-1; D tentatively reads TRBD1 or TRBD2 (6 bases each). V lost 0 bases, J lost 1 base, and 9 bases lay in between. CDR3 length: 15 amino acids. Looked up from germline, CDR1 is MGHRA and CDR2 is YSYEKL. CDR3 in amino acids: CASSQDSGAQETQYF. In DNA form, the CDR3 reads TGCGCCAGCAGCCAAGATTCGGGGGCCCAAGAGACCCAGTACTTC.

This chain joins TRBV7-2 and TRBJ1-4; no definite D call. V lost 1 base and J lost 8, with 8 bases in between. Germline V gene lookup returns CDR1 SGHTA and CDR2 FQGNSA. CDR3 size: 13 residues. The CDR3 DNA reads TGTGCCAGCAGCTTAGGGACCCGGGAAAAACTGTTTTTT. Translated, it gives CASSLGTREKLFF.

The chain couples TRBV5-4 to TRBJ2-1; no firm D call. The ends were cut back, 5 bases at V and 8 bases at J, with 23 bases in the middle. Germline CDR1 is SGHNT and CDR2 is YYREEE (reference sequence). This CDR3 contains 16 residues. The CDR3 DNA is TGTGCCAGCAGGAACTTGAGAGACCAGGCTTTCGATGAGCAGTTCTTC. Protein sequence: CASRNLRDQAFDEQFF. Variable domain in full (rest from reference TRBV5-4 and TRBJ2-1): ETGVTQSPTHLIKTRGQQVTLRCSSQSGHNTVSWYQQALGQGPQFIFQYYREEENGRGNFPPRFSGLQFPNYSSELNVNALELDDSALYLCASRNLRDQAFDEQFFGPGTRLTVL.

J is TRBJ1-5 and V is TRBV19; D possibly corresponds to TRBD1 (6 bases). The CDR3 is 19 amino acids. With 6 bases removed from V and 1 base from J, the gap between germline ends came to 25 bases. Germline CDR1 is LNHDA and CDR2 is SQIVND (reference sequence). CDR3 DNA sequence: TGTGCCAGTAGATCGCTCCCTGGCAGGGGTTTTCGGAGCAATCAGCCCCAGCATTTT. It is translated as CASRSLPGRGFRSNQPQHF.

The chain employs TRBV11-2 and TRBJ2-2; 11 nucleotides align to TRBD2. Germline V gene sequence: CDR1 SGHAT, CDR2 FQNNGV. The CDR3 is 16 residues long. V was clipped by 2 bases and J by 4 bases; unmatched bases: 3. The CDR3 nucleotides are TGTGCCAGCAGCTTATTAGCGGGGGGGCCCACCGGGGAGCTGTTTTTT. Translation gives CASSLLAGGPTGELFF.

The genes are TRBV5-6 and TRBJ2-2; possible D gene TRBD2, 5 bases. Trimming shortened V by 0 bases and J by 5 bases, and 17 bases separated the two germline ends. There are 17 residues in the CDR3. CDR1 and CDR2 from the germline V gene are SGHDT and YYEEEE. The CDR3 DNA sequence: TGTGCCAGCAGCTTGGCCGGTTCCGGGATCCTAACCGGGGAGCTGTTTTTT. Translating it yields CASSLAGSGILTGELFF.

The CDR3 here is CASSLPTTNEKLFF. In nucleotides, the CDR3 is TGTGCCAGCAGTTTACCGACAACTAATGAAAAACTGTTTTTT. The chain couples TRBV28 to TRBJ1-4; D gene unclear. CDR1 and CDR2 from the germline V gene are MDHEN and SYDVKM. The CDR3 consists of 14 residues. V was shortened by 2 bases and J by 0 bases, with 4 bases between the two germline ends.

The chain combines TRBV27 with TRBJ1-1; TRBD1 agrees at 10 bases. Trimming at V came to 2 bases and at J to 4 bases, leaving 7 bases not matched to a gene. The CDR3 runs to 16 residues. Germline V CDR1 and CDR2: MNHEY, SMNVEV (reference sequence). CDR3 nucleotide sequence: TGTGCCAGCAGTTTAGAGGGACAGGGGTCGGGCACTGAAGCTTTCTTT. This encodes CASSLEGQGSGTEAFF.

This chain joins TRBV5-4 and TRBJ2-7; weak D call: TRBD2 (6 bases). Germline CDR1 SGHNT, CDR2 YYREEE (reference sequence). The length of the CDR3 is 13 residues. V was clipped by 4 bases and J by 3 bases, with 11 bases between them. The CDR3 DNA is TGTGCCAGCAGCCTCGGGACTGTCTACGAGCAGTACTTC. Translating gives CASSLGTVYEQYF.

The CDR3 reads CASSVGRSQETQYF. The CDR3 DNA sequence: TGTGCCAGCAGCGTCGGACGTTCACAAGAGACCCAGTACTTC. The J gene is TRBJ2-5, the V gene TRBV7-8; no reliable D call. The ends were cut back, 5 bases at V and 2 bases at J, with 12 bases in the middle. The germline gives CDR1 SGHVS, CDR2 FQNEAQ. CDR3 length: 14 amino acids.

On this clone itself: The junction departs from the called germline gene at one end, perhaps through a read error. The CDR3 DNA reads TGTGCTAGCAGCTTGGGACTAGCTAGCACAGATACGCAGTATTTT. This gives the protein CASSLGLASTDTQYF. The chain has TRBV7-7 and TRBJ2-3; 9 bases align to TRBD2. From germline, CDR1 is SSHAT and CDR2 FNYEAQ (reference sequence). This CDR3 is 15 amino acids long.

The chain links TRBV4-2 to TRBJ1-2; D might be TRBD1 (6 bases). From germline, CDR1 is LGHNA and CDR2 YNFKEQ. CDR3 length: 13 amino acids. The V and J ends lost 7 bases and 3 bases respectively, with 12 bases between them. CDR3 region: CASNRGQDYGYTF. The CDR3 coding sequence is TGTGCCAGCAATCGGGGGCAAGACTATGGCTACACCTTC.

The chain employs TRBV5-1 and TRBJ2-3; perhaps TRBD2 as D (5 bases). The CDR3 runs 14 residues. Germline V CDR1 and CDR2: SGHRS, YFSETQ. V shed 4 bases and J shed 3 bases, with 12 bases lying between them. The chain's CDR3 is CASSPLRVTDTQYF. In DNA form, the CDR3 reads TGCGCCAGCAGCCCGTTGAGGGTGACAGATACGCAGTATTTT.

Comment on this clone: In the same sample, other DNA sequences code for this CDR3. The chain joins TRBV28 to TRBJ2-5, with D uncertain. The ends were cut back, 3 bases at V and 6 bases at J, with 5 bases in the middle. The CDR3 is 11 amino acids. Germline V gene lookup returns CDR1 MDHEN and CDR2 SYDVKM. The CDR3 sequence: CASSLRQTQYF. DNA for the CDR3: TGTGCCAGCAGTTTGCGGCAGACCCAGTACTTC.

The rearrangement uses TRBV6-5 and TRBJ2-7, with a possible D match to TRBD2 (6 bases). Germline CDR1 reads MNHEY; CDR2 reads SVGAGI. Between the trimmed V and J ends, which lost 6 bases and 5 bases, there was a span of 20 bases. The CDR3 contains 15 residues. CDR3 DNA sequence: TGTGCCAGCAGGGATCGGGACTCGTCAGGTCACGAGCAGTACTTC. Amino acids: CASRDRDSSGHEQYF.

The chain couples TRBV29-1 to TRBJ2-5; 8 nucleotides match TRBD1. CDR3 length: 13 residues. Germline V gene sequence: CDR1 SQVTM, CDR2 ANQGSEA. The V and J ends lost 8 bases and 8 bases, in that order; junction bases with no gene match: 13. CDR3 in DNA: TGCAGCACCCGGGGGACAGGCTCAAGTACCCAGTACTTC. It specifies CSTRGTGSSTQYF.

There are a few counts of this clone. This sequence joins TRBV7-3 and TRBJ2-2, with D uncertain. This CDR3 has 16 amino acids. The V end was cut by 5 bases, the J end by 2 bases, with 15 bases between. CDR1 is SGHTA, CDR2 FQGTGA, per germline. The CDR3 protein is CASSPNTQFNTGELFF. The CDR3 coding sequence is TGTGCCAGCAGCCCGAACACGCAGTTTAACACCGGGGAGCTGTTTTTT. Looking up the rest from reference TRBV7-3 and TRBJ2-2 gives the full variable domain: GAGVSQTPSNKVTEKGKYVELRCDPISGHTALYWYRQSLGQGPEFLIYFQGTGAADDSGLPNDRFFAVRPEGSVSTLKIQRTERGDSAVYLCASSPNTQFNTGELFFGEGSRLTVL.

The V call is TRBV2, the J call TRBJ1-2; 7 bases fit TRBD1. Per the germline V gene, CDR1 is SNHLY and CDR2 is FYNNEI. V lost 8 bases to trimming and J lost 8 bases; unmatched junction nucleotides: 11. This CDR3 has 13 amino acids. The CDR3 DNA is TGTGCCAGCGAGTCGGAGGGGGCTGGGGGCTACACCTTC. The encoded protein is CASESEGAGGYTF.

The chain carries TRBV7-6 and TRBJ2-5, with a tentative D call TRBD1 (5 bases). This CDR3 comprises 17 residues. Germline V gene data show CDR1 as SGHVS and CDR2 as FNYEAQ. The V and J ends lost 5 bases and 2 bases respectively, with 21 bases between them. The CDR3 nucleotides read TGTGCCAGCAGCCGCCGGACAAGTGCCGTTCGGCAAGAGACCCAGTACTTC. Its translation is CASSRRTSAVRQETQYF.